These T cell receptor beta chains were read from a single sample in a study of blood T cell repertoires in COVID-19. Only in-frame clones appear in the TCRdb table, and some are missing; sequencing was by immunoSEQ multiplex PCR. The repertoire holds 450,000 to 500,000 clones, with 80% to 90% as singletons. Sequencing used peripheral blood. These receptors were collected from a human donor in a cohort sampled during active COVID-19. Both conserved end residues are part of each CDR3. The D gene is left open where the match is weak. The listing skips clone size in some rows; elsewhere it reads once, few, many or a size class.

CASSLGQGIYNEQFF,TGTGCCAGCAGCTTAGGACAGGGGATCTACAATGAGCAGTTCTTC,once,TRBD1,TRBV7-6,TRBJ2-1
CASSEAHYGLGLAGAYEQYF,TGTGCCAGCAGTGAAGCGCATTACGGATTAGGACTAGCGGGAGCATACGAGCAGTACTTC,.,TRBD2,TRBV6-1,TRBJ2-7
CASSLTETGGSNEQFF,TGTGCCAGCAGCTTAACGGAGACAGGGGGCTCGAATGAGCAGTTCTTC,.,TRBD1,TRBV7-3,TRBJ2-1
CASSLGTGRETQYF,TGTGCCAGCAGCTTAGGGACAGGGAGGGAGACCCAGTACTTC,.,TRBD1,TRBV7-2,TRBJ2-5
CASSVSQNTGELFF,TGTGCCAGCAGTGTAAGCCAAAACACCGGGGAGCTGTTTTTT,.,.,TRBV2,TRBJ2-2
CASSPPGQGASAEAFF,TGTGCCAGCTCACCCCCGGGACAGGGGGCTTCCGCTGAAGCTTTCTTT,.,TRBD1,TRBV18,TRBJ1-1
CASSPRPGLAIAAGELFF,TGTGCCAGCAGCCCCAGACCGGGACTAGCAATCGCCGCCGGGGAGCTGTTTTTT,.,TRBD2,TRBV9,TRBJ2-2
CAIGGDIGQNNQPQHF,TGTGCCATCGGGGGGGACATCGGGCAGAACAATCAGCCCCAGCATTTT,.,.,TRBV10-3,TRBJ1-5
CASSWESSYEQYF,TGTGCCAGCAGTTGGGAGAGCTCCTACGAGCAGTACTTC,.,.,TRBV27,TRBJ2-7
CASSSGLRISNEQFF,TGTGCCAGCAGCTCGGGACTGAGGATTTCGAATGAGCAGTTCTTC,few,.,TRBV7-3,TRBJ2-1
CASSGGFTDTQYF,TGTGCCAGCAGTGGGGGGTTCACAGATACGCAGTATTTT,once,.,TRBV7-2,TRBJ2-3
CASSPGIRETQYF,TGTGCCAGCAGCCCCGGGATCCGGGAGACCCAGTACTTC,.,.,TRBV7-3,TRBJ2-5
CASSRGQGRNEKLFF,TGTGCCAGCAGTCGGGGACAGGGCCGGAATGAAAAACTGTTTTTT,.,TRBD1,TRBV6-5,TRBJ1-4
CAWSKSGRAHGELFF,TGTGCCTGGAGTAAAAGCGGGAGGGCCCACGGGGAGCTGTTTTTT,.,TRBD2,TRBV30,TRBJ2-2
CASSDTGGTDTQYF,TGTGCCAGCAGTGACACGGGGGGCACAGATACGCAGTATTTT,.,.,TRBV28,TRBJ2-3
CASSLNRVTEAFF,TGTGCCAGCAGCTTAAATAGAGTCACTGAAGCTTTCTTT,.,.,TRBV7-3,TRBJ1-1
CASLRSGLAVTGELFF,TGTGCCAGCTTGCGTTCGGGACTAGCGGTTACCGGGGAGCTGTTTTTT,.,TRBD2,TRBV18,TRBJ2-2
CASSLETTLAREPQYF,TGTGCCAGCAGCTTGGAGACGACGCTAGCAAGAGAGCCCCAGTACTTC,.,.,TRBV5-4,TRBJ2-5
CASSYLAGVETQYF,TGCGCCAGCAGCTATCTAGCGGGAGTAGAGACCCAGTACTTC,.,TRBD2,TRBV5-1,TRBJ2-5
CAWSVNRDQAFF,TGTGCCTGGAGTGTAAACAGGGACCAAGCTTTCTTT,.,.,TRBV30,TRBJ1-1
CASSGTGLPYDGYTF,TGTGCCAGCTCAGGGACAGGCCTTCCCTACGATGGCTACACCTTC,.,TRBD1,TRBV18,TRBJ1-2
CASSLYIAGGRSTDTQYF,TGTGCCAGCAGCCTGTATATAGCGGGAGGAAGGAGCACAGATACGCAGTATTTT,.,TRBD2,TRBV3-1/TRBV3-2,TRBJ2-3
CASSSTRGGDTQYF,TGTGCCAGCAGTTCGACCCGGGGTGGAGATACGCAGTATTTT,few,.,TRBV28,TRBJ2-3
CSGNRGRAAEAFF,TGCAGCGGTAACAGGGGGCGGGCGGCTGAAGCTTTCTTT,.,TRBD1,TRBV29-1,TRBJ1-1
CASRGTDRTNTEAFF,TGTGCCAGCAGGGGGACTGACAGAACGAACACTGAAGCTTTCTTT,.,.,TRBV6-5,TRBJ1-1
CASKGLAGGDTQYF,TGCGCCAGCAAGGGACTAGCGGGGGGCGATACGCAGTATTTT,.,TRBD2,TRBV10-1,TRBJ2-3
CASKGAKYEQYF,TGTGCCAGTAAGGGGGCGAAGTACGAGCAGTACTTC,.,TRBD1,TRBV28,TRBJ2-7
CAWRAQGRQPQHF,TGTGCCTGGAGGGCACAGGGTCGTCAGCCCCAGCATTTT,.,.,TRBV30,TRBJ1-5
CASTLTADTQYF,TGTGCCTCGACTTTGACAGCAGATACGCAGTATTTT,.,.,TRBV30,TRBJ2-3
CASSLSRPGLAGYNEQFF,TGTGCCAGCAGCTTGTCAAGACCGGGACTAGCGGGATACAATGAGCAGTTCTTC,few,TRBD2,TRBV7-2,TRBJ2-1
CASSYRSSRGTEAFF,TGTGCCAGCAGTTACCGGTCATCCCGGGGCACTGAAGCTTTCTTT,.,.,TRBV6-2/TRBV6-3,TRBJ1-1
CASRLATGKNWNTEAFF,TGTGCCAGCAGGCTCGCTACAGGGAAGAATTGGAACACTGAAGCTTTCTTT,.,.,TRBV28,TRBJ1-1
CAKRTENSPLHF,TGTGCCAAGCGGACGGAAAATTCACCCCTCCACTTT,.,.,TRBV2,TRBJ1-6
CASSDGQGINEKLFF,TGTGCCAGCAGTGATGGACAGGGTATTAATGAAAAACTGTTTTTT,.,TRBD1,TRBV6-6,TRBJ1-4
CASSQSGYLAGGLDEQFF,TGTGCCAGCAGCCAATCCGGGTACCTAGCGGGAGGGCTCGATGAGCAGTTCTTC,few,TRBD2,TRBV3-1/TRBV3-2,TRBJ2-1
CASSVLAGGIYNEQFF,TGTGCCAGCAGCGTATTGGCAGGGGGAATCTACAATGAGCAGTTCTTC,.,TRBD1,TRBV9,TRBJ2-1
CAISESQGKGTEAFF,TGTGCCATCAGTGAGTCTCAGGGGAAGGGGACTGAAGCTTTCTTT,.,.,TRBV10-3,TRBJ1-1
CASSSPGLAGAGGANVLTF,TGTGCCAGCAGCTCCCCTGGACTAGCGGGAGCGGGGGGGGCCAACGTCCTGACTTTC,.,TRBD2,TRBV5-4,TRBJ2-6
CAISESNPAGYGYTF,TGTGCCATCAGTGAGTCGAATCCAGCGGGCTATGGCTACACCTTC,.,.,TRBV10-3,TRBJ1-2
CASSEMGLAGNEQYF,TGTGCCAGCAGTGAAATGGGACTAGCGGGAAATGAGCAGTACTTC,.,TRBD2,TRBV6-1,TRBJ2-7
CASREPGQRAYEQYF,TGTGCCAGCAGAGAACCGGGACAGCGAGCCTACGAGCAGTACTTC,.,TRBD1,TRBV28,TRBJ2-7
CASSTGTVPLGAFF,TGCGCCAGCAGCACCGGGACAGTTCCTTTAGGGGCTTTCTTT,.,TRBD1,TRBV5-1,TRBJ1-1
CASSENSGIYNEQFF,TGTGCCAGCAGTGAAAATAGCGGAATTTACAATGAGCAGTTCTTC,.,.,TRBV6-1,TRBJ2-1
CASSPRGQGGELFF,TGTGCCAGCAGCCCCAGGGGGCAGGGCGGGGAGCTGTTTTTT,.,TRBD1,TRBV7-3,TRBJ2-2
CASSQFGDREETQYF,TGTGCCAGCAGCCAGTTCGGGGATCGGGAGGAGACCCAGTACTTC,.,.,TRBV7-9,TRBJ2-5
CASRPSGRKETQYF,TGTGCCAGCAGACCTAGCGGGAGGAAAGAGACCCAGTACTTC,.,TRBD2,TRBV7-9,TRBJ2-5
CASSIENRGEMQPQHF,TGTGCCAGTAGTATAGAGAACAGGGGAGAAATGCAGCCCCAGCATTTT,.,TRBD1,TRBV19,TRBJ1-5
CASSDSQGISPLHF,TGTGCCAGCAGTGACTCACAGGGAATCTCACCCCTCCACTTT,.,.,TRBV6-4,TRBJ1-6
CASSLERFSNYGYTF,TGCGCCAGCAGCTTGGAGCGGTTCTCAAACTATGGCTACACCTTC,.,.,TRBV5-1,TRBJ1-2
CASSFRQGAFSPLHF,TGTGCCAGCAGCTTTAGACAGGGGGCGTTTTCACCCCTCCACTTT,few,TRBD1,TRBV9,TRBJ1-6
CASSILGRGYEQYF,TGTGCCAGCAGTATACTAGGGAGGGGATACGAGCAGTACTTC,.,TRBD2,TRBV6-5,TRBJ2-7
CASSLESSGTDTQYF,TGTGCCAGCAGCTTGGAGAGTAGCGGCACAGATACGCAGTATTTT,.,.,TRBV5-6,TRBJ2-3
CASSPSGGGHNEQFF,TGTGCCAGCAGCCCTTCCGGGGGGGGTCACAATGAGCAGTTCTTC,.,TRBD2,TRBV4-2,TRBJ2-1
CATSLGLAADTQYF,TGTGCCACCAGCTTGGGACTAGCGGCAGATACGCAGTATTTT,.,TRBD2,TRBV15,TRBJ2-3
CASSQRGGSGEQYF,TGTGCCAGCAGCCAACGGGGGGGAAGCGGCGAGCAGTACTTC,once,TRBD2,TRBV14,TRBJ2-7
CASSQDILGAVNYGYTF,TGCGCCAGCAGCCAAGACATTCTGGGGGCTGTTAACTATGGCTACACCTTC,.,.,TRBV4-1,TRBJ1-2
CASSPGTSGTYEQYF,TGTGCCAGCAGCCCCGGGACTAGCGGGACCTACGAGCAGTACTTC,.,TRBD2,TRBV11-3,TRBJ2-7
CASSLRTSGRGTGELFF,TGTGCCAGCAGCTTGAGGACTAGCGGGAGAGGAACCGGGGAGCTGTTTTTT,.,TRBD2,TRBV5-4,TRBJ2-2
CASSKETGSSYNSPLHF,TGTGCCAGCAGCAAGGAGACGGGGAGCTCCTATAATTCACCCCTCCACTTT,.,.,TRBV21-1,TRBJ1-6